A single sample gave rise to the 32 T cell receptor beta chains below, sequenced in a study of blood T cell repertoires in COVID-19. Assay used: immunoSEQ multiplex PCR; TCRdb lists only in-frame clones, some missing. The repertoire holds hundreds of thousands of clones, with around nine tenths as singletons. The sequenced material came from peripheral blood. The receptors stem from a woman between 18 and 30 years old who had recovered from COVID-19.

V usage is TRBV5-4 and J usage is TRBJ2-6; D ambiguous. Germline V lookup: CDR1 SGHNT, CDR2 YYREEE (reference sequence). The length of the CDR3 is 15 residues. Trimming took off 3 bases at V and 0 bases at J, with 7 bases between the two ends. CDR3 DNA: TGTGCCAGCAGCTCCCCCGGCTCTGGGGCCAACGTCCTGACTTTC. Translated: CASSSPGSGANVLTF.

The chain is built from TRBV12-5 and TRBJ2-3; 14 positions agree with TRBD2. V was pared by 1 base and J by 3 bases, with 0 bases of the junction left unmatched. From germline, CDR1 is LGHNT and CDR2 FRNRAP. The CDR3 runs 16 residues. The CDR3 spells CASGLGTSGRTDTQYF. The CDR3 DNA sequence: TGTGCTAGTGGTTTGGGGACTAGCGGGAGGACAGATACGCAGTATTTT. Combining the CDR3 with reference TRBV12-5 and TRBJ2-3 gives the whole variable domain DARVTQTPRHKVTEMGQEVTMRCQPILGHNTVFWYRQTMMQGLELLAYFRNRAPLDDSGMPKDRFSAEMPDATLATLKIQPSEPRDSAVYFCASGLGTSGRTDTQYFGPGTRLTVL.

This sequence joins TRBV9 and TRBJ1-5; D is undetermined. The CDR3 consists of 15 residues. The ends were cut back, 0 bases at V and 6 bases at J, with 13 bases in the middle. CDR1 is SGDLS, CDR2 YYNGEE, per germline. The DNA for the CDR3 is TGTGCCAGCAGCGTAGCCGGGGAAGGAAGTCAGCCCCAGCATTTT. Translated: CASSVAGEGSQPQHF.

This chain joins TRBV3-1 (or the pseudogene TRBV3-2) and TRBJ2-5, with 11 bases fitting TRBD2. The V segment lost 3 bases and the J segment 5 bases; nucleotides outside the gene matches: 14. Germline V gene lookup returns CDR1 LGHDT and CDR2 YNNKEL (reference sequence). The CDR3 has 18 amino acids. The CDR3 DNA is TGTGCCAGCAGCCAGAGTAGAATAGCGGGAGGGCCTGCGGAGACCCAGTACTTC. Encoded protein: CASSQSRIAGGPAETQYF.

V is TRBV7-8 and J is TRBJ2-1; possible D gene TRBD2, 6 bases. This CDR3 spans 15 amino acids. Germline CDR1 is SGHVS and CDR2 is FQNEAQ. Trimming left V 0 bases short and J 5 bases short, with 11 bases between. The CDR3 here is CASSLALAYDNEQFF. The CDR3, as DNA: TGTGCCAGCAGCTTAGCCCTAGCGTATGACAATGAGCAGTTCTTC. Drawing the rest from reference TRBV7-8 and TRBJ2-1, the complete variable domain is GAGVSQSPRYKVAKRGQDVALRCDPISGHVSLFWYQQALGQGPEFLTYFQNEAQLDKSGLPSDRFFAERPEGSVSTLKIQRTQQEDSAVYLCASSLALAYDNEQFFGPGTRLTVL.

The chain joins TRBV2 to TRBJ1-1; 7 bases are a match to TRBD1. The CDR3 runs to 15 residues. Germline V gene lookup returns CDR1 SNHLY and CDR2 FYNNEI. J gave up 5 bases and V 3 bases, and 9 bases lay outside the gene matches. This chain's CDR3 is CASSDPGTVGTEAFF. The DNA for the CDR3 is TGTGCCAGCAGTGATCCCGGGACAGTCGGTACTGAAGCTTTCTTT.

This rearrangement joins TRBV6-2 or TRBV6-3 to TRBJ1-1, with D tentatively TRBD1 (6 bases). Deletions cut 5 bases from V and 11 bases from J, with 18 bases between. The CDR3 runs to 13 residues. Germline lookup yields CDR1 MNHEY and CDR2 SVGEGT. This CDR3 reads CASSDRQALRAFF. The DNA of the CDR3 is TGTGCCAGCAGTGACCGACAGGCCCTGAGGGCTTTCTTT.

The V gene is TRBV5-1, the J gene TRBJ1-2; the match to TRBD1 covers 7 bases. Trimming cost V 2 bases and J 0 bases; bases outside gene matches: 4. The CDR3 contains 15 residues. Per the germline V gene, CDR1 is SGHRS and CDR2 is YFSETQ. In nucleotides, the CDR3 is TGCGCCAGCAGCTTATCGGGACAGCCTAACTATGGCTACACCTTC. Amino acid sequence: CASSLSGQPNYGYTF.

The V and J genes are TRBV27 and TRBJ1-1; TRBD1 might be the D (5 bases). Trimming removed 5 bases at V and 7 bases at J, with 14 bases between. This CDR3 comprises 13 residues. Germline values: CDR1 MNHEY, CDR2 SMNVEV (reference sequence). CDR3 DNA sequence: TGTGCCAGCAGTCTACACGGACAAATTGAAGCTTTCTTT. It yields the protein CASSLHGQIEAFF.

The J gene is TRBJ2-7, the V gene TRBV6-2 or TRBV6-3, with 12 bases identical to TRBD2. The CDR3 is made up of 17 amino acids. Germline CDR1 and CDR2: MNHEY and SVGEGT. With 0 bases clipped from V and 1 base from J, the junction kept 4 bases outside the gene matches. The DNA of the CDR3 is TGTGCCAGCAGTTACTCGACTAGCGGGAGTCCGTCCTACGAGCAGTACGTC. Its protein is CASSYSTSGSPSYEQYV.

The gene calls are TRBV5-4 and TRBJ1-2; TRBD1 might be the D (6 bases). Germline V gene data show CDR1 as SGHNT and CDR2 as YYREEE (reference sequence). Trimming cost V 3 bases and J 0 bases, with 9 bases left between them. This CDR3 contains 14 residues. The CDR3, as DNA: TGTGCCAGCAGCTCCGGGACATCTAACTATGGCTACACCTTC. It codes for CASSSGTSNYGYTF.

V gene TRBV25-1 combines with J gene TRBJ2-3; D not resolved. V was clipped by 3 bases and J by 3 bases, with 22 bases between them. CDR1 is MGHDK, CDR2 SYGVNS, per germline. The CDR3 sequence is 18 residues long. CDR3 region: CASSDGYAASEYTDTQYF. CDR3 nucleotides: TGTGCCAGCAGTGATGGGTACGCAGCGTCGGAGTATACAGATACGCAGTATTTT.

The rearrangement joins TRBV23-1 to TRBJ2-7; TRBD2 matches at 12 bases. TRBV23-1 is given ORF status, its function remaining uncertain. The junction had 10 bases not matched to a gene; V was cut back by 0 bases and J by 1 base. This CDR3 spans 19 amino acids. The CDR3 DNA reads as TGCGCCAGCAGTCAATCCTCGGGACTAGCGGGCATCCCGTCCTACGAGCAGTACGTC. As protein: CASSQSSGLAGIPSYEQYV.

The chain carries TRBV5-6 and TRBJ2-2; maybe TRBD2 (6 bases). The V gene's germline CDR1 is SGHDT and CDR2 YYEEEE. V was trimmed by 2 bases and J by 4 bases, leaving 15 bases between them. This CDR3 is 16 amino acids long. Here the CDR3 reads CASSFGPGRGTGELFF. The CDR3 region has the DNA TGTGCCAGCAGCTTTGGACCAGGGCGGGGCACCGGGGAGCTGTTTTTT.

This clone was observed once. CDR3 loop: CASSESAGLGNTEAFF. The CDR3 bases are TGTGCCAGCAGTGAATCGGCAGGGTTGGGGAACACTGAAGCTTTCTTT. The chain has TRBV6-1 and TRBJ1-1; D perhaps matches TRBD1 (5 bases). Germline values: CDR1 MNHNS, CDR2 SASEGT. The CDR3 runs to 16 residues. Trimming stripped 2 bases from V and 1 base from J, with 14 bases between.

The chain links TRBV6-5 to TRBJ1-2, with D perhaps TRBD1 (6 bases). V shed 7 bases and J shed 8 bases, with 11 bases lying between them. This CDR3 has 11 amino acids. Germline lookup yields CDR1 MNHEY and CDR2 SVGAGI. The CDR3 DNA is TGTGCCAGCAAGGCGCAGGGGGGCTACACCTTC. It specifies CASKAQGGYTF.

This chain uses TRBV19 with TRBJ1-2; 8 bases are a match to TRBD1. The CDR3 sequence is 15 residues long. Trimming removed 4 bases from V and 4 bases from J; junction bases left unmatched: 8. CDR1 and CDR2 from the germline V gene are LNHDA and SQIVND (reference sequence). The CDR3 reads CASSSGTGPRYGYTF. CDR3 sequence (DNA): TGTGCCAGTAGTAGTGGGACAGGACCTCGCTATGGCTACACCTTC.

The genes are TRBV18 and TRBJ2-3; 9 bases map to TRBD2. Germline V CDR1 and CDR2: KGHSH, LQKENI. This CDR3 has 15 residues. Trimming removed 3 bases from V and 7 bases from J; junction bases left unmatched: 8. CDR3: CASSPGLAFGHTQYF. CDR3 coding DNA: TGTGCCAGCTCACCGGGACTAGCCTTTGGGCATACGCAGTATTTT.

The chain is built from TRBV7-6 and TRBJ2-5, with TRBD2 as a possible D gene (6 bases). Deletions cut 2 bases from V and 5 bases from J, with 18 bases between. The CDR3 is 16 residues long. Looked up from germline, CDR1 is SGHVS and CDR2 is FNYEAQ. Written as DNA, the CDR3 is TGTGCCAGCAGCTTATCCCCCGGGGGTAGCCGTGAGACCCAGTACTTC. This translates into CASSLSPGGSRETQYF.

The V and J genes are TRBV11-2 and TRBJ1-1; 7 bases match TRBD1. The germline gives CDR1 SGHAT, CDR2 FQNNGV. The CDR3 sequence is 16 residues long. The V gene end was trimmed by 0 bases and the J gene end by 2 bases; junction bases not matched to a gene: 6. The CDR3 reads CASSLEGTATNTEAFF. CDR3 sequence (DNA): TGTGCCAGCAGCTTAGAGGGGACAGCTACTAACACTGAAGCTTTCTTT.

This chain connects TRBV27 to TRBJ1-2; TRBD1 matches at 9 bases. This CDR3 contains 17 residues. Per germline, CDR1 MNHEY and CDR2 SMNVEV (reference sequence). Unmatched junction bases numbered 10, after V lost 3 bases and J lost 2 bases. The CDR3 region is CASSFSTGGAINYGYTF. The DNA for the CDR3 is TGTGCCAGCAGTTTCTCCACAGGGGGCGCAATCAACTATGGCTACACCTTC.

The CDR3 protein is CARQLEAGDKNIQYF. The DNA of the CDR3 is TGTGCCAGGCAGCTAGAGGCAGGGGACAAAAACATTCAGTACTTC. The rearrangement joins TRBV19 to TRBJ2-4; possibly TRBD1 for D (6 bases). Germline assignment: CDR1 LNHDA and CDR2 SQIVND (reference sequence). Trimming removed 9 bases from V and 3 bases from J, with 18 bases in between. The CDR3 spans 15 residues.

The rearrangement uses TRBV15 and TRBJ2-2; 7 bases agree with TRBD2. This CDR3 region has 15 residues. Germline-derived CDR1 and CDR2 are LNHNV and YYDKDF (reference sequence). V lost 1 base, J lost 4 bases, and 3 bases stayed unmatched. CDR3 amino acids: CATSRGGGRTGELFF. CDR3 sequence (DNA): TGTGCCACCAGCAGAGGGGGGGGTCGCACCGGGGAGCTGTTTTTT.

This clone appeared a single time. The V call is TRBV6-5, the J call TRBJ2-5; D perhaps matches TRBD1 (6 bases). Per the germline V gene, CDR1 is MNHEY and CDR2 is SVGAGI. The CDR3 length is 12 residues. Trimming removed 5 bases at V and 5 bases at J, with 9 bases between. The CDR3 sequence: CASSPQGETQYF. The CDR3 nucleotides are TGTGCCAGCAGTCCCCAGGGGGAGACCCAGTACTTC.

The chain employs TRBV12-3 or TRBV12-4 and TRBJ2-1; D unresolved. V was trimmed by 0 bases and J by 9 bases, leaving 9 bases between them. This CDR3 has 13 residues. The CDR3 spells CASSLASTGEQFF. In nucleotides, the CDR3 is TGTGCCAGCAGTTTAGCTAGTACCGGTGAGCAGTTCTTC.

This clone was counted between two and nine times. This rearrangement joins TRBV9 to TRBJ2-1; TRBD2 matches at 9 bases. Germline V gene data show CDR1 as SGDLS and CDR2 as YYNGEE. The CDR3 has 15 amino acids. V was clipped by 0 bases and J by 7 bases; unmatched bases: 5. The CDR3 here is CASSVAGLAKNEQFF. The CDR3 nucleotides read TGTGCCAGCAGCGTAGCGGGACTAGCAAAAAATGAGCAGTTCTTC.

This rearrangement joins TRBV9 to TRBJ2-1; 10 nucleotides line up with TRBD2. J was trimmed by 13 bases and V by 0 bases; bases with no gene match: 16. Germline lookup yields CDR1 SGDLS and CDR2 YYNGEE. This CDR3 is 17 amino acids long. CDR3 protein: CASSVGPTVASGSPQFF. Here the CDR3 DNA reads TGTGCCAGCAGCGTAGGCCCCACTGTAGCTAGCGGGAGCCCCCAGTTCTTC.

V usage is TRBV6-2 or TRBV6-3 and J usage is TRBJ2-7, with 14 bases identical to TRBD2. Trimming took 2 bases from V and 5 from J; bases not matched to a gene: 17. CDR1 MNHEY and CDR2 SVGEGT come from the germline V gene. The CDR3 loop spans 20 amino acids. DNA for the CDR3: TGTGCCAGCAGTTACCGCCCCGGACTAGCGGGAGGTTTAGAAGGAAACGAGCAGTACGTC. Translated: CASSYRPGLAGGLEGNEQYV.

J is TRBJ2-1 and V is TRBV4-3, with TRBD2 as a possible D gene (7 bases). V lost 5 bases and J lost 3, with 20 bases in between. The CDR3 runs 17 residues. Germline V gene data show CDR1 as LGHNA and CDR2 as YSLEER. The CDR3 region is CASSFRGRGVVYNEQFF. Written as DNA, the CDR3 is TGCGCCAGCAGCTTCCGAGGGAGGGGGGTTGTCTACAATGAGCAGTTCTTC.

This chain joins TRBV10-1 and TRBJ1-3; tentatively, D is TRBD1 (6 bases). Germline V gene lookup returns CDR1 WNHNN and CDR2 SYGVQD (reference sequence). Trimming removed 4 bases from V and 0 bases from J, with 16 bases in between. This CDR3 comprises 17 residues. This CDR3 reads CASSVRGGYNSGNTIYF. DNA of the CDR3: TGCGCCAGCAGTGTAAGAGGGGGTTATAACTCTGGAAACACCATATATTTT.

The CDR3 nucleotides are TGCGCCAGCAGCCAAGATACGCGGGCTGAGCAGTTCTTC. Translation: CASSQDTRAEQFF. The V call is TRBV4-3, the J call TRBJ2-1; D perhaps matches TRBD2 (5 bases). Germline CDR1 and CDR2: LGHNA and YSLEER. The V end was cut by 0 bases, the J end by 9 bases, with 9 bases between. This CDR3 comprises 13 residues.

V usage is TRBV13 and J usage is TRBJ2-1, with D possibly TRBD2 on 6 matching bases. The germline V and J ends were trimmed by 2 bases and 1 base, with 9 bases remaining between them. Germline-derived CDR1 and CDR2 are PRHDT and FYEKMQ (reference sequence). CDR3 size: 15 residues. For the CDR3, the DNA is TGTGCCAGCAGCTTAACCGGGACTTCCTACAATGAGCAGTTCTTC. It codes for CASSLTGTSYNEQFF. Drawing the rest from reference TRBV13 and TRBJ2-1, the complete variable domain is AAGVIQSPRHLIKEKRETATLKCYPIPRHDTVYWYQQGPGQDPQFLISFYEKMQSDKGSIPDRFSAQQFSDYHSELNMSSLELGDSALYFCASSLTGTSYNEQFFGPGTRLTVL.